This T cell receptor (beta chain) derives from a study of OX40 agonist ivuxolimab in advanced cancers. Patients were excluded for autoimmune disease history or systemic immunosuppression. The length of the CDR3 is 15 residues. From germline, CDR1 is LNHDA and CDR2 SQIVND (reference sequence). Trimming took off 4 bases at V and 4 bases at J, with 14 bases between the two ends. The method was immunoSEQ multiplex PCR; TCRdb's version includes in-frame clones alone and lacks a portion of them. The sample has 65,000 to 70,000 clones; about 80% are singletons. Sequencing used CD4+ or CD8+ T cells sorted from blood, obtained in a trial of the OX40 agonist ivuxolimab. V usage is TRBV19 and J usage is TRBJ1-5; D remains ambiguous. This sequence originates from an adult with an advanced solid tumor such as melanoma, head and neck, liver or kidney cancer. In DNA, the CDR3 is TGTGCCAGTAGTAGGGGAGAGTGGGGAAATCAGCCCCAGCATTTT. This encodes CASSRGEWGNQPQHF.